This TCR beta chain was sequenced for a study of identical twins. Study observations and caveats: Conclusions were based on cross-sectional statistical analysis, without following the same donors. Twin-shared out-of-frame alpha sequences were enriched for low generation probability. Modeled out-of-frame TCR alpha sharing in monozygotic twins fell below observed levels.

This clonotype was detected a few times. The antigen remains undetermined. TCRdb redid the calling of the 5' RACE reads with MiXCR, one entry per CDR3 protein. The table records around 220,000 distinct CDR3 sequences, roughly 13% of them present only once. Trimming took 0 bases from V and 1 from J, leaving 12 bases between them. Per germline, CDR1 SEHNR and CDR2 FQNEAQ (reference sequence). The CDR3 is 16 amino acids. The source is a woman between 18 and 29 years old in good health. This chain joins TRBV7-9 and TRBJ1-1; D is ambiguous. The source material was memory (CD45RO+) T cells sorted from blood. CDR3 in amino acids: CASSLAVRTWNTEAFF. CDR3 sequence (DNA): TGTGCCAGCAGCTTAGCGGTTAGGACTTGGAACACTGAAGCTTTCTTT.